Here is one T cell receptor (beta chain) with its context. What it recognizes is unknown. This specimen belongs to a study of cytomegalovirus exposure and HLA in healthy donors. Regarding the study as a whole: When the data were analyzed later, several of the most significant clusters appeared to be linked to common viral pathogens.

The CDR3 totals 15 residues. V gave up 1 base and J gave up 4 bases; unmatched junction bases: 5. In germline, CDR1 is MNHNY, CDR2 SVGAGI (reference sequence). The study ran its PCR with 60 Vbeta and 13 Jbeta primers. Profiled with immunoSEQ multiplex PCR; TCRdb holds only in-frame clones, not every one. The sample comprises around 150,000 clones, roughly 81% of which are singletons, and about 2% rests with the top ten. This TCR came from a young man in good health and CMV-seropositive. The sequenced material came from PBMCs. This rearrangement joins TRBV6-6 to TRBJ2-5, with 8 bases matching TRBD2. As DNA, the CDR3 is TGTGCCAGCAGTTACTTAGCGGGGCCAAGAGAGACCCAGTACTTC. Protein: CASSYLAGPRETQYF.